This T cell receptor beta chain derives from a study of T cells after yellow fever vaccination. Study-wide background: SMART-Seq v4 Ultra Low Input handled preparation of low-cell-number fractions. Findings and caveats of the study: Only a minor proportion of clonotypes was detected across both CD4 and CD8 compartments.

A 5'RACE template-switching step, the method used to make TCR cDNA, added a universal primer site and UMIs. Each CDR3 protein is one row after TCRdb ran MiXCR on the 5' RACE reads. The sample yields 70,000 or so distinct CDR3 sequences, about 6% seen once. This clonotype was counted at least ten times. Its cognate antigen is unknown. CDR1 and CDR2 from the germline V gene are SNHLY and FYNNEI. V was cut by 2 bases and J by 6 bases, with 17 bases left in between. The CDR3 length is 15 residues. Source: CD4+ T cells sorted from PBMCs, taken roughly 15 days after the first yellow fever vaccination. The source is a man aged 18 to 30 who received the YFV17D yellow fever vaccine. This chain links TRBV2 with TRBJ2-7, with TRBD1 as a possible D gene (5 bases). The DNA for the CDR3 is TGTGCCAGCAGTGAAACTCAGGGTGGAGTCGGCGAGCAGTACTTC. Amino acids: CASSETQGGVGEQYF. Full variable domain (outside the CDR3, taken from reference TRBV2 and TRBJ2-7): EPEVTQTPSHQVTQMGQEVILRCVPISNHLYFYWYRQILGQKVEFLVSFYNNEISEKSEIFDDQFSVERPDGSNFTLKIRSTKLEDSAMYFCASSETQGGVGEQYFGPGTRLTVT.